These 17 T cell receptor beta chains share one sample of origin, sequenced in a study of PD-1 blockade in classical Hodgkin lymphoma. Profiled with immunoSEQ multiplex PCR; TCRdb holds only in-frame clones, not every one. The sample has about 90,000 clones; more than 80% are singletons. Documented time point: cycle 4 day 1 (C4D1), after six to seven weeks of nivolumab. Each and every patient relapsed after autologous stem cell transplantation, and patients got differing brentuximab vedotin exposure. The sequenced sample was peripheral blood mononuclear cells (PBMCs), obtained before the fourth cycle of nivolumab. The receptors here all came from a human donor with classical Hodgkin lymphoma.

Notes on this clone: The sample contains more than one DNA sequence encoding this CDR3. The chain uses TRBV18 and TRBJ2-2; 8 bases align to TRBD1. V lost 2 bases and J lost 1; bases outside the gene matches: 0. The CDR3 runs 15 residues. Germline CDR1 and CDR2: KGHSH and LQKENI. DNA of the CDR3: TGTGCCAGCTCACCAGACAGGGGGAACACCGGGGAGCTGTTTTTT. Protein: CASSPDRGNTGELFF.

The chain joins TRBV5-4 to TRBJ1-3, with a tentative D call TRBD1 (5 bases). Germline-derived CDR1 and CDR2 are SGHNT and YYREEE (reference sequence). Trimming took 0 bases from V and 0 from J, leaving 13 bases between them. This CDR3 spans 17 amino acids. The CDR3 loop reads CASSLGGGTGSGNTIYF. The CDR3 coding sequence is TGTGCCAGCAGCTTGGGCGGGGGAACTGGCTCTGGAAACACCATATATTTT.

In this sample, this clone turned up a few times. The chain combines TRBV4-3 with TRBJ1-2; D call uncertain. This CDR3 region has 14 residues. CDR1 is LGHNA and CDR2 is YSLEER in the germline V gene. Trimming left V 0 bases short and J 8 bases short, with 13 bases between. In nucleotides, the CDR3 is TGCGCCAGCAGCCAAGAGGGCCGGCTTATGGGCTACACCTTC. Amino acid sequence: CASSQEGRLMGYTF.

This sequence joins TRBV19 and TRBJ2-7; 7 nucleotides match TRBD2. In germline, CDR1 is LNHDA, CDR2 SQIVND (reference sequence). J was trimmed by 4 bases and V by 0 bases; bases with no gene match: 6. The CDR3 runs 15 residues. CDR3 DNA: TGTGCCAGTAGTATAGAGGCGGGAGTTTTTTACGAGCAGTACTTC. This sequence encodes CASSIEAGVFYEQYF.

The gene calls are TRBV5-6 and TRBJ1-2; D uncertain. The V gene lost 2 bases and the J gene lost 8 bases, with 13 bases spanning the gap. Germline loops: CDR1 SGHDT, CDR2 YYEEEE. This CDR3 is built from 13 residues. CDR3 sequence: CASSLRETLGYTF. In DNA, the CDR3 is TGTGCCAGCAGCTTACGCGAGACTTTGGGCTACACCTTC.

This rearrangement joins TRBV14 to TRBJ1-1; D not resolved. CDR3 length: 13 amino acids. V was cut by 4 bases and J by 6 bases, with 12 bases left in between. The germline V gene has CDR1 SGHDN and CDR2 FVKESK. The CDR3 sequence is CASSPWVGAEAFF. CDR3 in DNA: TGTGCCAGCAGCCCCTGGGTTGGCGCTGAAGCTTTCTTT. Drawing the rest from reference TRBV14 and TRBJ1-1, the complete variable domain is EAGVTQFPSHSVIEKGQTVTLRCDPISGHDNLYWYRRVMGKEIKFLLHFVKESKQDESGMPNNRFLAERTGGTYSTLKVQPAELEDSGVYFCASSPWVGAEAFFGQGTRLTVV.

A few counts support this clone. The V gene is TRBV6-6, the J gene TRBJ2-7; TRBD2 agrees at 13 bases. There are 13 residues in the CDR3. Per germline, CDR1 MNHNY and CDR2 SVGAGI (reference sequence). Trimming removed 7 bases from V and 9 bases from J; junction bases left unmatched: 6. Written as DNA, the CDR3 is TGTGCCAGCACCCGGACTAGCGGGAGTGGGCAGTACTTC. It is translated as CASTRTSGSGQYF.

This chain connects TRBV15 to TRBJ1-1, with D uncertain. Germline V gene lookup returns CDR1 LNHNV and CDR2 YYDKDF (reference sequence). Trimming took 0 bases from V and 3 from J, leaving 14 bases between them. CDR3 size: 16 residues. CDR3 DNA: TGTGCCACCAGCAGAGATAGGAGACCCCTGTACACTGAAGCTTTCTTT. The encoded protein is CATSRDRRPLYTEAFF.

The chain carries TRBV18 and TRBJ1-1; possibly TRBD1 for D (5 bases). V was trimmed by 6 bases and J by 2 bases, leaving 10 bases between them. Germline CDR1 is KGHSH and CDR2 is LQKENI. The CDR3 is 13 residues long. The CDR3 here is CASSSTVNTEAFF. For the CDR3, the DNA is TGTGCCAGCTCTTCGACAGTAAACACTGAAGCTTTCTTT.

The CDR3 protein is CASSQAIGLAGQPSYNEQFF. For the CDR3, the DNA is TGCGCCAGCAGCCAAGCGATTGGACTAGCGGGACAACCTTCCTACAATGAGCAGTTCTTC. This chain links TRBV4-3 with TRBJ2-1, with 12 nucleotides matching TRBD2. Per the germline V gene, CDR1 is LGHNA and CDR2 is YSLEER. V shed 1 base and J 1 base; nucleotides not matched to a gene: 11. The CDR3 is 20 amino acids.

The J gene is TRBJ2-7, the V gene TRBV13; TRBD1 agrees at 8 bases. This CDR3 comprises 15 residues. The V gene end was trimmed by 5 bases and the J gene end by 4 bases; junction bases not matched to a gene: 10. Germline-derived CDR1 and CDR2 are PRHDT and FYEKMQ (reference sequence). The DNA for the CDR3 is TGTGCCAGCAGCCCCGCGGACAGGGTTGGTTACGAGCAGTACTTC. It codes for CASSPADRVGYEQYF.

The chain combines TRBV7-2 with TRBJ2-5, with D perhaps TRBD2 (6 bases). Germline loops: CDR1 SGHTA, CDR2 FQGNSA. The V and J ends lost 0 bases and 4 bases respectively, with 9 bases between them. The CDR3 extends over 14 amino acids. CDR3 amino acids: CASSLARGRETQYF. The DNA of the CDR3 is TGTGCCAGCAGCTTAGCGCGGGGACGAGAGACCCAGTACTTC.

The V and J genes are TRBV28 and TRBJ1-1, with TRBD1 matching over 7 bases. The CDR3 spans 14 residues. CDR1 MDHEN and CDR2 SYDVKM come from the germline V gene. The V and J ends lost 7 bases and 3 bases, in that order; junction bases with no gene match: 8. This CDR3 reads CASTRPGTDTEAFF. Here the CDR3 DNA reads TGTGCCAGCACCCGTCCCGGGACAGACACTGAAGCTTTCTTT.

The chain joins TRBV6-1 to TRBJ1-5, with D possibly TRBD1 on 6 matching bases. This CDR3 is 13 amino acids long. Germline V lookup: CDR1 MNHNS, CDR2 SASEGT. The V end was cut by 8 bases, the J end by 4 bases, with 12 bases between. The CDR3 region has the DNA TGTGCCAGCTCCGGACAGTGGAATCAGCCCCAGCATTTT. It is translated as CASSGQWNQPQHF.

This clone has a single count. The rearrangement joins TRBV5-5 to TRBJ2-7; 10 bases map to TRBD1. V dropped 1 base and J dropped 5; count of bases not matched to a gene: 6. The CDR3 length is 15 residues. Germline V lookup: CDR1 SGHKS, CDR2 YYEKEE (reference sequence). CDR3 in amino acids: CASSLPRTGGDEQYF. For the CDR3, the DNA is TGTGCCAGCAGCTTGCCAAGGACAGGGGGGGACGAGCAGTACTTC.

The CDR3 loop reads CASSALLGSGEQYF. The CDR3 bases are TGCGCCAGCAGCGCCCTACTGGGCTCGGGGGAGCAGTACTTC. The chain carries TRBV5-1 and TRBJ2-7, with D tentatively TRBD2 (5 bases). CDR3 length equals 14 residues. The germline V gene encodes CDR1 SGHRS and CDR2 YFSETQ. The V and J ends lost 4 bases and 7 bases respectively, with 18 bases between them.

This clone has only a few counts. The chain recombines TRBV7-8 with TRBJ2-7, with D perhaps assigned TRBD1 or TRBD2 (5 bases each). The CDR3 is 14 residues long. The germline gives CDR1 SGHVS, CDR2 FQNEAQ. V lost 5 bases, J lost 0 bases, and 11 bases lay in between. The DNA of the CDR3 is TGTGCCAGCAGCCCTCGGGACGACTCCTACGAGCAGTACTTC. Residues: CASSPRDDSYEQYF.